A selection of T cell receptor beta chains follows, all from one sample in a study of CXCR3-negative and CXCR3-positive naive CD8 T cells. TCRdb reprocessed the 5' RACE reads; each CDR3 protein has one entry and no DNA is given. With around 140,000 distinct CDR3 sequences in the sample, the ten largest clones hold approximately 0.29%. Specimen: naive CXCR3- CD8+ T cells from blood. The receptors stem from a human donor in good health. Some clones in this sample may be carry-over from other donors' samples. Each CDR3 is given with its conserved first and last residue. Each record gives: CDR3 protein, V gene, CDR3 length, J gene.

CDR3: CATSDPISDRAGYTF
V: TRBV24-1
length: 15
J: TRBJ1-2

CDR3: CAISQSGRADHEQYF
V: TRBV10-3
length: 15
J: TRBJ2-7

CDR3: CSAIAGSQETQYF
V: TRBV20-1
length: 13
J: TRBJ2-5

CDR3: CASSELSSWGTYEQYF
V: TRBV25-1
length: 16
J: TRBJ2-7

CDR3: CASSPLTGDAGELFF
V: TRBV7-9
length: 15
J: TRBJ2-2

CDR3: CASSRGQRNYEQYF
V: TRBV6-5
length: 14
J: TRBJ2-7

CDR3: CASSGGSGGETQYF
V: TRBV5-1
length: 14
J: TRBJ2-5

CDR3: CSARGIEEDNSPLHF
V: TRBV20-1
length: 15
J: TRBJ1-6

CDR3: CASSPTGDEQFF
V: TRBV18
length: 12
J: TRBJ2-1

CDR3: CASSWGDRSFDYEQYF
V: TRBV19
length: 16
J: TRBJ2-7

CDR3: CASSLGPAGASGTGELFF
V: TRBV7-6
length: 18
J: TRBJ2-2

CDR3: CASSLSPDYNEQFF
V: TRBV7-7
length: 14
J: TRBJ2-1

CDR3: CASNEGRNTEAFF
V: TRBV6-2/TRBV6-3
length: 13
J: TRBJ1-1

CDR3: CASSLSGQPTGQYF
V: TRBV5-5
length: 14
J: TRBJ2-7

CDR3: CASSPEPVIEQYF
V: TRBV18
length: 13
J: TRBJ2-7

CDR3: CASSLRDYLTDTQYF
V: TRBV5-1
length: 15
J: TRBJ2-3

CDR3: CASSRELAATYNEQFF
V: TRBV14
length: 16
J: TRBJ2-1

CDR3: CASSSPSGGAGYTF
V: TRBV12-3/TRBV12-4
length: 14
J: TRBJ1-2

CDR3: CASSPGRLAGGEQYF
V: TRBV5-4
length: 15
J: TRBJ2-7

CDR3: CSVRAGPYEQYF
V: TRBV29-1
length: 12
J: TRBJ2-7

CDR3: CASGGGQNNEQFF
V: TRBV5-1
length: 13
J: TRBJ2-1

CDR3: CASSPKGTAKSYEKYF
V: TRBV5-6
length: 16
J: TRBJ2-7

CDR3: CSAREHGAYEQYF
V: TRBV20-1
length: 13
J: TRBJ2-7

CDR3: CASSYVSTGRNQPQHF
V: TRBV6-6
length: 16
J: TRBJ1-5

CDR3: CASTAPLGEGPPYNEQFF
V: TRBV2
length: 18
J: TRBJ2-1

CDR3: CSVVLLGPRTYEQYF
V: TRBV29-1
length: 15
J: TRBJ2-7

CDR3: CASSKAQSLGRREQYF
V: TRBV21-1
length: 16
J: TRBJ2-7

CDR3: CATRTGTGELFF
V: TRBV19
length: 12
J: TRBJ2-2

CDR3: CASSSGTAVYGYTF
V: TRBV12-3/TRBV12-4
length: 14
J: TRBJ1-2

CDR3: CASIAGPDTQYF
V: TRBV28
length: 12
J: TRBJ2-3

CDR3: CASSLGRLNTEAFF
V: TRBV7-9
length: 14
J: TRBJ1-1

CDR3: CASSTRAAGDNSYNEQFF
V: TRBV5-4
length: 18
J: TRBJ2-1

CDR3: CAPLFRGPFSTGELFF
V: TRBV10-3
length: 16
J: TRBJ2-2

CDR3: CASSPHGGGTYEQYF
V: TRBV7-2
length: 15
J: TRBJ2-7

CDR3: CASSLYVGYNEQFF
V: TRBV7-8
length: 14
J: TRBJ2-1

CDR3: CASSYFPPGDSYEQYF
V: TRBV6-5
length: 16
J: TRBJ2-7

CDR3: CSARSLAAVDEKLFF
V: TRBV20-1
length: 15
J: TRBJ1-4

CDR3: CASSPSGEKLFF
V: TRBV7-6
length: 12
J: TRBJ1-4

CDR3: CASSQRWAKETQYF
V: TRBV28
length: 14
J: TRBJ2-5

CDR3: CASTRSPGITEAFF
V: TRBV6-2/TRBV6-3
length: 14
J: TRBJ1-1

CDR3: CASSFASEQVGELFF
V: TRBV28
length: 15
J: TRBJ2-2

CDR3: CASSLVMAGDHYNEQFF
V: TRBV7-6
length: 17
J: TRBJ2-1

CDR3: CASSTNDGNTGELFF
V: TRBV6-4
length: 15
J: TRBJ2-2

CDR3: CASSQDYRGGTGELFF
V: TRBV3-1
length: 16
J: TRBJ2-2

CDR3: CATSRGQGANTEAFF
V: TRBV15
length: 15
J: TRBJ1-1

CDR3: CSVEDTLLPGANVLTF
V: TRBV29-1
length: 16
J: TRBJ2-6

CDR3: CASRAQGWELFF
V: TRBV6-2/TRBV6-3
length: 12
J: TRBJ2-2

CDR3: CASSPERITDTQYF
V: TRBV28
length: 14
J: TRBJ2-3

CDR3: CASSPDGGRKDGDYGYTF
V: TRBV7-8
length: 18
J: TRBJ1-2

CDR3: CASSPNSGGRAYNEQFF
V: TRBV4-1
length: 17
J: TRBJ2-1

CDR3: CASSQGAAGTYEQYF
V: TRBV3-1
length: 15
J: TRBJ2-7

CDR3: CSDRALGGKLFF
V: TRBV29-1
length: 12
J: TRBJ1-4

CDR3: CSVRNPLSGGPMETQYF
V: TRBV29-1
length: 17
J: TRBJ2-5

CDR3: CSGGSVNEAFF
V: TRBV29-1
length: 11
J: TRBJ1-1

CDR3: CASSPPGDPEAFF
V: TRBV7-9
length: 13
J: TRBJ1-1